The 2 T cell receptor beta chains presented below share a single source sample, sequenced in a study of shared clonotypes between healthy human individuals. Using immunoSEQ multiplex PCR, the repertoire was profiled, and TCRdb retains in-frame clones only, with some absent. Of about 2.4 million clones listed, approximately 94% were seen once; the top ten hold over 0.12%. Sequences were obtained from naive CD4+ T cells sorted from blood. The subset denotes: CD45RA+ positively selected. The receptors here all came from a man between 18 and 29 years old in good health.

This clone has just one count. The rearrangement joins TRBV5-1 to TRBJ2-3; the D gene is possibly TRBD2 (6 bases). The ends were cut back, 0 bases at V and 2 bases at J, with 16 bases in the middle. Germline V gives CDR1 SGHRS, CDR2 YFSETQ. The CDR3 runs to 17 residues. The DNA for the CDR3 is TGCGCCAGCAGCTTGGCCTCGGGAGTGACCTTCACAGATACGCAGTATTTT. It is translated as CASSLASGVTFTDTQYF.

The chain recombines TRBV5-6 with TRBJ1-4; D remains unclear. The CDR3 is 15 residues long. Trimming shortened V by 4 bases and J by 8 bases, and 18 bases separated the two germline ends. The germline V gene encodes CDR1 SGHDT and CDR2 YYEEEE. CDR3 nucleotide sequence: TGTGCCAGCAGCCTTAGGCTATCCGGGTTCGAAAAACTGTTTTTT. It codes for CASSLRLSGFEKLFF.